The T cell receptor (beta chain) under discussion was sequenced for a study of CD8+ T cells in alopecia areata. The wider study: Patients received oral tofacitinib, 5 to 10 mg twice daily, for moderate-to-severe alopecia areata. Tofacitinib exposure lasted 6 to 18 months, followed by 6 months off drug. Study observations and caveats: Researchers report lesional scalp, most notably alopecia totalis/universalis, outstripped normal scalp in clonality. Patients shared TCRs less clearly than mice did, possibly for HLA-related reasons.

Extraction and reverse transcription of RNA yielded cDNA as the sequencing template. The protocol was immunoSEQ multiplex PCR, while the TCRdb copy is restricted to in-frame clones and leaves out a portion. In the table there are under 250,000 clones, 50% to 65% of which are singletons. This CDR3 region has 15 residues. Germline V CDR1 and CDR2: SGHDN, FVKESK. V lost 4 bases to trimming and J lost 0 bases; unmatched junction nucleotides: 5. This clone showed up just a few times. Its antigen is currently unknown. The sequence was obtained from a human donor with alopecia areata. The sample here was CD4+ T cells sorted from blood, taken at week 0. The chain links TRBV14 to TRBJ1-1, with 7 bases fitting TRBD1. The CDR3 nucleotides are TGTGCCAGCAGCCGAAGACAGGGCCTGAACACTGAAGCTTTCTTT. It encodes CASSRRQGLNTEAFF.